This passage covers 27 T cell receptor beta chains from one sample sequenced in a study of CD8 T cells in Susac syndrome. Reverse transcription of about 0.5 to 1 ug RNA was carried out with random hexamers. From the immunoSEQ multiplex PCR reads, TCRdb called clonotypes with MiXCR, one entry per CDR3 protein. The sample has 200,000 or so distinct CDR3 sequences, approximately 95% seen once; the top ten hold around 0.092%. Source material: CD4+ T cells from PBMCs. These receptors all come from a human donor with Susac syndrome.

This clonotype was seen a single time. The gene calls are TRBV5-4 and TRBJ2-6; 10 bases are a match to TRBD1. The CDR3 runs to 18 residues. The V gene's germline CDR1 is SGHNT and CDR2 YYREEE (reference sequence). The ends lost 1 base at V and 0 bases at J; junction bases unmatched: 4. CDR3 nucleotide sequence: TGTGCCAGCAGCTTGCGGACAGGGGGGAGCTCTGGGGCCAACGTCCTGACTTTC. This translates into CASSLRTGGSSGANVLTF.

The chain combines TRBV18 with TRBJ1-1; TRBD1 might be the D (6 bases). The CDR3 extends over 11 amino acids. The V gene lost 4 bases and the J gene lost 10 bases, with 10 bases spanning the gap. Germline CDR1 and CDR2: KGHSH and LQKENI. The CDR3 loop is CASSLQGAAFF. CDR3 DNA sequence: TGTGCCAGCTCACTACAGGGAGCAGCTTTCTTT.

The J gene is TRBJ1-1, the V gene TRBV20-1; TRBD1 matches 7 bases. Germline CDR1 is DFQATT and CDR2 is SNEGSKA (reference sequence). The CDR3 consists of 15 residues. The V segment lost 2 bases and the J segment 1 base; nucleotides outside the gene matches: 7. The CDR3 spells CSARSTDRWNTEAFF. The CDR3 DNA reads as TGCAGTGCTAGATCAACGGACAGGTGGAACACTGAAGCTTTCTTT.

The V gene is TRBV30, the J gene TRBJ1-1, with 7 positions matching TRBD1. The trim removed 7 bases at V and 3 bases at J, leaving 8 bases unmatched. The CDR3 extends over 13 amino acids. Germline lookup yields CDR1 GTSNPN and CDR2 SVGIG (reference sequence). CDR3 nucleotides: TGTGCCTTAATCCGGGACAGAGACACTGAAGCTTTCTTT. It codes for CALIRDRDTEAFF.

The chain recombines TRBV10-3 with TRBJ2-5; TRBD2 matches 7 bases. The CDR3 sequence is 15 residues long. CDR1 ENHRY and CDR2 SYGVKD come from the germline V gene. Losses at the gene ends were 5 bases for V and 2 bases for J; bases not matched to a gene: 8. Written as DNA, the CDR3 is TGTGCCATCAGTCCTACAGCGGGGATACAAGAGACCCAGTACTTC. As protein: CAISPTAGIQETQYF.

This chain links TRBV2 with TRBJ2-5; 12 positions agree with TRBD2. The CDR3 contains 16 residues. V lost 4 bases to trimming and J lost 1 base; unmatched junction nucleotides: 4. CDR1 is SNHLY, CDR2 FYNNEI, per germline. The CDR3 here is CASSVTSGGIQETQYF. In DNA form, the CDR3 reads TGTGCCAGCAGTGTTACTAGCGGGGGGATCCAAGAGACCCAGTACTTC.

J is TRBJ2-1 and V is TRBV2; D remains unclear. CDR3 length: 15 residues. V lost 4 bases and J lost 3, with 13 bases in between. Germline V gene sequence: CDR1 SNHLY, CDR2 FYNNEI. The CDR3 DNA follows: TGTGCCAGCAGTGCGGGCATTGGGAACTACAATGAGCAGTTCTTC. It codes for CASSAGIGNYNEQFF.

The rearrangement links TRBV5-1 to TRBJ2-1; TRBD2 agrees at 12 bases. V was pared by 5 bases and J by 4 bases, with 4 bases of the junction left unmatched. The germline CDR1 and CDR2 sequences are SGHRS and YFSETQ. This CDR3 contains 15 residues. DNA of the CDR3: TGCGCCAGCAGGCAGACTAGCGGGGGTTACAATGAGCAGTTCTTC. It yields the protein CASRQTSGGYNEQFF. The full variable domain, rest sourced from reference TRBV5-1 and TRBJ2-1, is KAGVTQTPRYLIKTRGQQVTLSCSPISGHRSVSWYQQTPGQGLQFLFEYFSETQRNKGNFPGRFSGRQFSNSRSEMNVSTLELGDSALYLCASRQTSGGYNEQFFGPGTRLTVL.

The gene calls are TRBV9 and TRBJ2-3; no clear D gene. There are 15 residues in the CDR3. The germline V and J ends were trimmed by 1 base and 3 bases, with 12 bases remaining between them. Germline lookup yields CDR1 SGDLS and CDR2 YYNGEE. The CDR3 spells CASSVSTEGTDTQYF. The CDR3 DNA reads TGTGCCAGCAGCGTATCTACAGAAGGGACAGATACGCAGTATTTT.

This sequence joins TRBV7-2 and TRBJ1-1; no reliable D call. Germline loops: CDR1 SGHTA, CDR2 FQGNSA. The CDR3 is made up of 15 amino acids. Trimming shortened V by 4 bases and J by 1 base, and 13 bases separated the two germline ends. The CDR3 loop is CASSWLGGQNTEAFF. The CDR3 region has the DNA TGTGCCAGCAGCTGGCTAGGAGGGCAGAACACTGAAGCTTTCTTT.

J is TRBJ1-2 and V is TRBV7-9; 9 nucleotides agree with TRBD1. CDR1 and CDR2 (germline): SEHNR, FQNEAQ (reference sequence). The CDR3 covers 16 residues. Unmatched junction bases numbered 7, after V lost 5 bases and J lost 0 bases. In nucleotides, the CDR3 is TGTGCCAGCAGCACGCGGGACAGGGAAGCTAACTATGGCTACACCTTC. Translated: CASSTRDREANYGYTF. The entire variable domain, with the rest obtained from reference TRBV7-9 and TRBJ1-2, is as follows: DTGVSQNPRHKITKRGQNVTFRCDPISEHNRLYWYRQTLGQGPEFLTYFQNEAQLEKSRLLSDRFSAERPKGSFSTLEIQRTEQGDSAMYLCASSTRDREANYGYTFGSGTRLTVV.

The chain has TRBV6-6 and TRBJ2-5; D may correspond to TRBD1 or TRBD2 (5 bases each). V lost 5 bases, J lost 7 bases, and 14 bases lay in between. This CDR3 comprises 13 residues. CDR1 and CDR2 from the germline V gene are MNHNY and SVGAGI (reference sequence). For the CDR3, the DNA is TGTGCCAGCAGTCAGGGCGGGCTGGGGACCCAGTACTTC. Protein product: CASSQGGLGTQYF.

The chain is built from TRBV18 and TRBJ2-6, with a tentative D call TRBD1 (6 bases). The CDR3 runs 16 residues. Germline-derived CDR1 and CDR2 are KGHSH and LQKENI. Trimming took off 1 base at V and 3 bases at J, with 10 bases between the two ends. The CDR3 is CASSPLWTDGANVLTF. The CDR3 coding sequence is TGTGCCAGCTCACCACTTTGGACAGATGGGGCCAACGTCCTGACTTTC.

The count of this clonotype is one. The chain couples TRBV9 to TRBJ2-7, with D tentatively TRBD1 or TRBD2 (5 bases each). The CDR3 spans 15 residues. V was cut by 0 bases and J by 1 base, with 11 bases left in between. Germline V gene lookup returns CDR1 SGDLS and CDR2 YYNGEE. The CDR3 protein is CASSVGGRGSYEQYF. The CDR3 DNA reads as TGTGCCAGCAGCGTAGGGGGGAGAGGATCCTACGAGCAGTACTTC.

This rearrangement joins TRBV24-1 to TRBJ2-1, with TRBD1 identical over 9 bases. Germline V lookup: CDR1 KGHDR, CDR2 SFDVKD. Trimming at V came to 2 bases and at J to 1 base, leaving 8 bases not matched to a gene. The CDR3 extends over 18 amino acids. CDR3 coding DNA: TGTGCCACCAGTGATTCGACCGGGACAGGGAGTTCCTACAATGAGCAGTTCTTC. Its translation: CATSDSTGTGSSYNEQFF.

J is TRBJ1-1 and V is TRBV14; TRBD1 might be the D (5 bases). The CDR3 totals 13 residues. Per the germline V gene, CDR1 is SGHDN and CDR2 is FVKESK. V was trimmed by 2 bases and J by 5 bases, leaving 9 bases between them. CDR3 sequence: CASSQRRGTEAFF. In nucleotides, the CDR3 is TGTGCCAGCAGCCAAAGAAGGGGAACTGAAGCTTTCTTT. The full variable domain, with the rest looked up from reference TRBV14 and TRBJ1-1, is EAGVTQFPSHSVIEKGQTVTLRCDPISGHDNLYWYRRVMGKEIKFLLHFVKESKQDESGMPNNRFLAERTGGTYSTLKVQPAELEDSGVYFCASSQRRGTEAFFGQGTRLTVV.

The chain recombines TRBV12-3 or TRBV12-4 with TRBJ2-7; no definite D call. Deletions cut 6 bases from V and 1 base from J, with 7 bases between. CDR3 length: 12 residues. The CDR3 sequence is CASSYNSYEQYF. In DNA form, the CDR3 reads TGTGCCAGCAGCTATAATTCCTACGAGCAGTACTTC.

This chain links TRBV14 with TRBJ2-5; no firm D call. There are 15 residues in the CDR3. Germline V gene sequence: CDR1 SGHDN, CDR2 FVKESK. Deletions cut 1 base from V and 1 base from J, with 10 bases between. CDR3 DNA sequence: TGTGCCAGCAGCCAAGGTCTCCGGACCCAAGAGACCCAGTACTTC. As protein: CASSQGLRTQETQYF.

This sequence joins TRBV29-1 and TRBJ2-2, with 7 bases identical to TRBD1. The germline V gene encodes CDR1 SQVTM and CDR2 ANQGSEA. CDR3 length: 13 residues. Trimming cost V 6 bases and J 6 bases; bases outside gene matches: 7. CDR3 sequence: CSVRQGGPGELFF. The CDR3 DNA follows: TGCAGCGTCCGACAGGGTGGCCCCGGGGAGCTGTTTTTT.

The CDR3 DNA is TGTGCCAGCAGCTTAGTCTCTTGGGGGGAGGTCAATGAGCAGTTCTTC. This sequence encodes CASSLVSWGEVNEQFF. The V gene is TRBV7-9, the J gene TRBJ2-1; possible D gene TRBD2, 6 bases. The CDR3 has 16 residues. Per germline, CDR1 SEHNR and CDR2 FQNEAQ (reference sequence). V lost 1 base and J lost 6, with 16 bases in between.

This chain joins TRBV7-9 and TRBJ2-7, with D possibly being TRBD2 (5 bases). This CDR3 region has 14 residues. Trimming shortened V by 4 bases and J by 7 bases, and 17 bases separated the two germline ends. CDR1 and CDR2 (germline): SEHNR, FQNEAQ (reference sequence). CDR3 nucleotides: TGTGCCAGCAGCTCGGGAAGCTGGTCCTCGGAGCAGTACTTC. Translation gives CASSSGSWSSEQYF.

The J gene is TRBJ1-2, the V gene TRBV30; D is possibly TRBD1 (6 bases). The CDR3 totals 13 residues. V lost 8 bases and J 2 bases, leaving 15 bases between the germline ends. CDR1 GTSNPN and CDR2 SVGIG come from the germline V gene (reference sequence). CDR3 residues: CARKEGENYGYTF. CDR3 nucleotides: TGTGCCAGAAAAGAGGGGGAAAACTATGGCTACACCTTC.

The rearrangement links TRBV5-1 to TRBJ1-6, with TRBD1 matching over 7 bases. J was trimmed by 10 bases and V by 1 base; bases with no gene match: 5. Germline lookup yields CDR1 SGHRS and CDR2 YFSETQ. The CDR3 runs 14 residues. The CDR3 sequence: CASSLSQGGSPLHF. CDR3 in DNA: TGCGCCAGCAGCTTGAGTCAGGGGGGGTCACCCCTCCACTTT. The whole variable domain, filled in from reference TRBV5-1 and TRBJ1-6, reads KAGVTQTPRYLIKTRGQQVTLSCSPISGHRSVSWYQQTPGQGLQFLFEYFSETQRNKGNFPGRFSGRQFSNSRSEMNVSTLELGDSALYLCASSLSQGGSPLHFGNGTRLTVT.

This clonotype came up once. The genes are TRBV6-6 and TRBJ2-5; 10 nucleotides line up with TRBD1. The J segment lost 7 bases and the V segment lost 5 bases, leaving 7 bases of the junction unmatched. Germline CDR1 is MNHNY and CDR2 is SVGAGI (reference sequence). CDR3 length: 14 amino acids. CDR3 sequence: CASSPGTGDVTQYF. The CDR3 region has the DNA TGTGCCAGCAGTCCCGGGACAGGGGATGTGACCCAGTACTTC.

This clonotype was picked up one time. This chain connects TRBV5-1 to TRBJ2-3, with D perhaps matching TRBD1 (6 bases). This CDR3 has 14 residues. Germline CDR1 and CDR2: SGHRS and YFSETQ. Trimming cost V 0 bases and J 5 bases, with 10 bases left between them. The CDR3 here is CASSLVGARDTQYF. In DNA form, the CDR3 reads TGCGCCAGCAGCTTGGTGGGGGCACGAGATACGCAGTATTTT.

V gene TRBV29-1 combines with J gene TRBJ1-4, with D uncertain. The CDR3 is 14 amino acids. Trimming removed 7 bases from V and 4 bases from J, with 16 bases in between. Germline V gene sequence: CDR1 SQVTM, CDR2 ANQGSEA. The CDR3 DNA is TGCAGCGCCCAGCCGGGTCCTCGTAATGAAAAACTGTTTTTT. Translating gives CSAQPGPRNEKLFF.

This sequence joins TRBV20-1 and TRBJ2-7, with D possibly being TRBD1 (5 bases). V shed 3 bases and J shed 0 bases, with 9 bases lying between them. This CDR3 comprises 13 residues. Per the germline V gene, CDR1 is DFQATT and CDR2 is SNEGSKA (reference sequence). CDR3 DNA: TGCAGTGCTAGGGCAGGGAACTCCTACGAGCAGTACTTC. It encodes CSARAGNSYEQYF.